Here is one T cell receptor (beta chain) with its context. These data originate in a study of blood T cell repertoires in COVID-19. Study as a whole: Whether acute or convalescent, the COVID-19 samples came from the United States, Italy and Spain. In each case, the material was cDNA or gDNA derived from T cells, B-cell-depleted T cells, or PBMCs.

In the original analysis: By means of reference gene primer amplification, nucleated cell counts were estimated. Clones were read by immunoSEQ multiplex PCR, and TCRdb kept only the in-frame ones, dropping some. V and J calls and clone size come straight from that table; D and trimming were deduced from the DNA. The sample lists 62,000 or so clones, around 89% occurring once. The sample consisted of peripheral blood. This sequence was found in a man aged 50 to 60 with acute or convalescent COVID-19.

The CDR3 DNA follows: TGTGCCAGTAAACAAACCCGGGACAGCGTTTCCAATCAGCCCCAGCATTTT. Translating gives CASKQTRDSVSNQPQHF. This chain connects TRBV2 to TRBJ1-5, with TRBD1 identical over 7 bases. The V segment lost 9 bases and the J segment 3 bases; nucleotides outside the gene matches: 17. Germline V gives CDR1 SNHLY, CDR2 FYNNEI. There are 17 residues in the CDR3.